This is a list of T cell receptor beta chains from one sample in a study of response to subunit inactivated influenza vaccine. TCRdb processed the RT-PCR reads anew with MiXCR; each CDR3 protein has one entry. This table holds some 640,000 distinct CDR3 sequences, roughly 14% found once. The specimen was PBMCs from blood, collected 14 to 15 days before vaccination. The receptors were gathered from a man aged 50 to 60 who received an inactivated influenza vaccine. CDR3s include the opening cysteine and the closing phenylalanine or tryptophan. Fields, in order: clone size, V gene, D gene, J gene, CDR3 DNA, CDR3 protein. D genes are given only for firm matches. Not all rows give a size; the values are once, few, many and, for expanded clones, a class.

abundance: .; v_gene: TRBV2; d_gene: .; j_gene: TRBJ1-1; CDR3nt: TGTGCCAGCAGTGCGTCTCCACCTAACACTGAAGCTTTCTTT; CDR3aa: CASSASPPNTEAFF
abundance: .; v_gene: TRBV30; d_gene: .; j_gene: TRBJ1-5; CDR3nt: TGTGCCTGGAGTGTACGGAAGGGTCAGCCCCAGCATTTT; CDR3aa: CAWSVRKGQPQHF
abundance: .; v_gene: TRBV20-1; d_gene: .; j_gene: TRBJ1-1; CDR3nt: TGCAGTGCCAGACAGGCCACTGAAGCTTTCTTT; CDR3aa: CSARQATEAFF
abundance: .; v_gene: TRBV12-3/TRBV12-4; d_gene: TRBD1; j_gene: TRBJ2-5; CDR3nt: TGTGCCATCAGCCGCGGGACAGGGTGGATGGAGACCCAGTACTTC; CDR3aa: CAISRGTGWMETQYF
abundance: few; v_gene: TRBV28; d_gene: .; j_gene: TRBJ1-2; CDR3nt: TGTGCCAGCAGTACCCAACAGGGCCCATATGGCTACACCTTC; CDR3aa: CASSTQQGPYGYTF
abundance: many; v_gene: TRBV9; d_gene: .; j_gene: TRBJ2-3; CDR3nt: TGTGCCAGCAGCGTAGGTCAGGGAGATACGCAGTATTTT; CDR3aa: CASSVGQGDTQYF
abundance: .; v_gene: TRBV7-2; d_gene: .; j_gene: TRBJ2-7; CDR3nt: TGTGCCAGCAGCTTAGCAGGGATCATCTACGAGCAGTACTTC; CDR3aa: CASSLAGIIYEQYF
abundance: .; v_gene: TRBV5-1; d_gene: .; j_gene: TRBJ1-2; CDR3nt: TGCGCCAGCAGCTTCGAGTATCCGGTCTATGGCTACACCTTC; CDR3aa: CASSFEYPVYGYTF
abundance: many; v_gene: TRBV24-1; d_gene: .; j_gene: TRBJ2-1; CDR3nt: TGTGCCACCAGTGATTTAGGAGGGGGAGATAACAATGAGCAGTTCTTC; CDR3aa: CATSDLGGGDNNEQFF
abundance: many; v_gene: TRBV28; d_gene: .; j_gene: TRBJ1-1; CDR3nt: TGTGCCAGCAGTTTACTGGGAGGGGGGACTGAAGCTTTCTTT; CDR3aa: CASSLLGGGTEAFF
abundance: many; v_gene: TRBV14; d_gene: TRBD2; j_gene: TRBJ2-5; CDR3nt: TGTGCCAGCAGTCCAAGCGGGGGGGCCCAGGAGACCCAGTACTTC; CDR3aa: CASSPSGGAQETQYF
abundance: few; v_gene: TRBV11-2; d_gene: .; j_gene: TRBJ2-5; CDR3nt: TGTGCCAGCAGCTTAAGGCGGGGGCACACGCAATTACAAGAGACCCAGTACTTC; CDR3aa: CASSLRRGHTQLQETQYF
abundance: few; v_gene: TRBV7-8; d_gene: .; j_gene: TRBJ2-7; CDR3nt: TGTGCCAGCAGCCCCCAAGGAGGAATTTACGAGCAGTACTTC; CDR3aa: CASSPQGGIYEQYF
abundance: .; v_gene: TRBV6-5; d_gene: .; j_gene: TRBJ2-7; CDR3nt: TGTGCCAGCAGTTACTCGGGGGCAGGAATCTATGAGCAGTACTTC; CDR3aa: CASSYSGAGIYEQYF
abundance: .; v_gene: TRBV5-6; d_gene: .; j_gene: TRBJ1-1; CDR3nt: TGTGCCAGCAGCTTAGTGGGGGGGCGATTTGCTGAAGCTTTCTTT; CDR3aa: CASSLVGGRFAEAFF
abundance: few; v_gene: TRBV3-1; d_gene: .; j_gene: TRBJ1-5; CDR3nt: TGTGCCAGCAGCCAAGTAGCAGGGGTGGCCCAGCATTTT; CDR3aa: CASSQVAGVAQHF
abundance: .; v_gene: TRBV20-1; d_gene: TRBD2; j_gene: TRBJ2-1; CDR3nt: TGCAGTGCTAGAGATTGGGCGGGGGGGCGGAATGAGCAGTTCTTC; CDR3aa: CSARDWAGGRNEQFF
abundance: .; v_gene: TRBV7-2; d_gene: .; j_gene: TRBJ2-3; CDR3nt: TGTGCCAGCAGCACCGGGACTGCAGATACGCAGTATTTT; CDR3aa: CASSTGTADTQYF
abundance: few; v_gene: TRBV4-3; d_gene: .; j_gene: TRBJ1-4; CDR3nt: TGCGCCAGCAGCCAAGATCCGTCAACTAATGAAAAACTGTTTTTT; CDR3aa: CASSQDPSTNEKLFF
abundance: .; v_gene: TRBV2; d_gene: .; j_gene: TRBJ2-5; CDR3nt: TGTGCCAGCAGGCGAACAGTGGAGACCCAGTACTTC; CDR3aa: CASRRTVETQYF
abundance: .; v_gene: TRBV10-3; d_gene: TRBD2; j_gene: TRBJ2-5; CDR3nt: TGTGCCATCAGTGAAGGTAGCGGGAAAGAGACCCAGTACTTC; CDR3aa: CAISEGSGKETQYF
abundance: .; v_gene: TRBV3-1; d_gene: TRBD1; j_gene: TRBJ1-2; CDR3nt: TGTGCCAGCAGCCAACCGACAGGGAGAGGCGGCTACACCTTC; CDR3aa: CASSQPTGRGGYTF
abundance: few; v_gene: TRBV20-1; d_gene: .; j_gene: TRBJ2-5; CDR3nt: TGCAGTGCTAGGAGACTGAGGATCGAAGAGACCCAGTACTTC; CDR3aa: CSARRLRIEETQYF
abundance: many; v_gene: TRBV12-3/TRBV12-4; d_gene: .; j_gene: TRBJ2-2; CDR3nt: TGTGCCAGCAGTTTCCGGCGGGACACCGGGGAGCTGTTTTTT; CDR3aa: CASSFRRDTGELFF
abundance: few; v_gene: TRBV11-3; d_gene: TRBD2; j_gene: TRBJ2-3; CDR3nt: TGTGCCAGCAGCTTAGCCACGGGAGGAGCAGCTGGGACAGATACGCAGTATTTT; CDR3aa: CASSLATGGAAGTDTQYF
abundance: few; v_gene: TRBV7-2; d_gene: .; j_gene: TRBJ2-5; CDR3nt: TGTGCCAGCAGCTCGCTAGCCCCCGAGACCCAGTACTTC; CDR3aa: CASSSLAPETQYF
abundance: .; v_gene: TRBV18; d_gene: TRBD1; j_gene: TRBJ2-2; CDR3nt: TGTGCCAGCTCACCATCCCCAGGACAGGGCACCGGGGAGCTGTTTTTT; CDR3aa: CASSPSPGQGTGELFF
abundance: few; v_gene: TRBV3-1; d_gene: TRBD1; j_gene: TRBJ2-3; CDR3nt: TGTGCCAGCAGCCAAGAAGGGGGCCATATCACAGATACGCAGTATTTT; CDR3aa: CASSQEGGHITDTQYF
abundance: few; v_gene: TRBV6-1; d_gene: .; j_gene: TRBJ1-4; CDR3nt: TGTGCCAGCAGCTTCGATTGGGATGAAAAACTGTTTTTT; CDR3aa: CASSFDWDEKLFF
abundance: many; v_gene: TRBV5-1; d_gene: TRBD1; j_gene: TRBJ1-5; CDR3nt: TGCGCCAGCAGCCTAGTACCGGGACAGGCTTATCAGCCCCAGCATTTT; CDR3aa: CASSLVPGQAYQPQHF
abundance: few; v_gene: TRBV6-2/TRBV6-3; d_gene: TRBD1; j_gene: TRBJ2-2; CDR3nt: TGTGCCAGCAGTTACGGGGACAGGGAAGATCACACCGGGGAGCTGTTTTTT; CDR3aa: CASSYGDREDHTGELFF
abundance: few; v_gene: TRBV12-3/TRBV12-4; d_gene: .; j_gene: TRBJ1-6; CDR3nt: TGTGCCAGCAGTTTTGGGTCCTCCCTCCACTTT; CDR3aa: CASSFGSSLHF
abundance: few; v_gene: TRBV28; d_gene: .; j_gene: TRBJ1-5; CDR3nt: TGTGCCAGCAGAAAAGACCTGCTTCAGCCCCAGCATTTT; CDR3aa: CASRKDLLQPQHF
abundance: few; v_gene: TRBV5-1; d_gene: .; j_gene: TRBJ2-1; CDR3nt: TGCGCCAGCAGCTTGGCGGCAGGGCCCTACAATGAGCAGTTCTTC; CDR3aa: CASSLAAGPYNEQFF
abundance: many; v_gene: TRBV3-1; d_gene: TRBD1; j_gene: TRBJ2-3; CDR3nt: TGTGCCAGCAGCCAGGATCCGGGACAGGGAGCTACGCAGTATTTT; CDR3aa: CASSQDPGQGATQYF
abundance: .; v_gene: TRBV18; d_gene: .; j_gene: TRBJ2-7; CDR3nt: TGTGCCAGCTCACCGGACGAGGGCCAGCAGTACTTC; CDR3aa: CASSPDEGQQYF
abundance: .; v_gene: TRBV9; d_gene: TRBD2; j_gene: TRBJ2-1; CDR3nt: TGTGCCAGCAGCGTAGCTACCGGGCAGAGACTAGCGGGATCGGATGAGCAGTTCTTC; CDR3aa: CASSVATGQRLAGSDEQFF
abundance: .; v_gene: TRBV4-2; d_gene: TRBD1; j_gene: TRBJ2-7; CDR3nt: TGTGCCAGCAGCCCAGACAGGGGAACCTCCTACGAGCAGTACTTC; CDR3aa: CASSPDRGTSYEQYF
abundance: .; v_gene: TRBV10-3; d_gene: .; j_gene: TRBJ2-5; CDR3nt: TGTGCCATCAGTGAGACGGGGGCGCGAGAGACCCAGTACTTC; CDR3aa: CAISETGARETQYF
abundance: once; v_gene: TRBV18; d_gene: TRBD2; j_gene: TRBJ2-4; CDR3nt: TGTGCCAGCTCACCTACTTCAGCGGGAGGGAAGCACATTCAGTACTTC; CDR3aa: CASSPTSAGGKHIQYF
abundance: once; v_gene: TRBV5-1; d_gene: .; j_gene: TRBJ2-7; CDR3nt: TGCGCCAGCAGCCTATCTACGGACAGAACTAACCCTTCCTACGAGCAGTACTTC; CDR3aa: CASSLSTDRTNPSYEQYF
abundance: .; v_gene: TRBV5-1; d_gene: TRBD2; j_gene: TRBJ2-7; CDR3nt: TGCGCCAGCAGCTTTGGGGCGGGAGAGTACGAGCAGTACTTC; CDR3aa: CASSFGAGEYEQYF
abundance: .; v_gene: TRBV5-6; d_gene: TRBD2; j_gene: TRBJ2-7; CDR3nt: TGTGCCAGCAGCTCTGGACTAGCGGTATACGAGCAGTACTTC; CDR3aa: CASSSGLAVYEQYF
abundance: .; v_gene: TRBV20-1; d_gene: TRBD1; j_gene: TRBJ1-2; CDR3nt: TGCAGTATTCCCGACAGGGTCAATGGCTACACCTTC; CDR3aa: CSIPDRVNGYTF
abundance: few; v_gene: TRBV28; d_gene: TRBD2; j_gene: TRBJ2-5; CDR3nt: TGTGCCAGCAGTCCGGGACTAGCGGGAGCCGGGGCTTACCAAGAGACCCAGTACTTC; CDR3aa: CASSPGLAGAGAYQETQYF
abundance: .; v_gene: TRBV10-1; d_gene: .; j_gene: TRBJ2-7; CDR3nt: TGCGCCAGCAGTGAGTCCCTCTCCTACGAGCAGTACTTC; CDR3aa: CASSESLSYEQYF
abundance: many; v_gene: TRBV12-3/TRBV12-4; d_gene: TRBD1; j_gene: TRBJ2-1; CDR3nt: TGTGCCAGCAGTTGGGGGGGACAGGGCGGAGATGAGCAGTTCTTC; CDR3aa: CASSWGGQGGDEQFF
abundance: many; v_gene: TRBV5-1; d_gene: .; j_gene: TRBJ1-4; CDR3nt: TGCGCCAGCAGCTTGGGAGGTACACGTGAAAAACTGTTTTTT; CDR3aa: CASSLGGTREKLFF
abundance: few; v_gene: TRBV28; d_gene: TRBD1; j_gene: TRBJ1-5; CDR3nt: TGTGCCAGCACCATCGGGGACAGAACTACTCGGCCCCAGCATTTT; CDR3aa: CASTIGDRTTRPQHF
abundance: .; v_gene: TRBV13; d_gene: .; j_gene: TRBJ1-1; CDR3nt: TGTGCCAGCAGCTTAGGACAGCCGGGAGGCACTGAAGCTTTCTTT; CDR3aa: CASSLGQPGGTEAFF
abundance: few; v_gene: TRBV27; d_gene: .; j_gene: TRBJ2-1; CDR3nt: TGTGCCAGCAGTTTAACCGGGAGCGGTAGGAGTGAGCAGTTCTTC; CDR3aa: CASSLTGSGRSEQFF
abundance: few; v_gene: TRBV28; d_gene: TRBD1; j_gene: TRBJ2-1; CDR3nt: TGTGCCAGCAGTACGGGACAGGTCCTCCAATTCGCTACCGATGAGCAGTTCTTC; CDR3aa: CASSTGQVLQFATDEQFF
abundance: .; v_gene: TRBV5-4; d_gene: .; j_gene: TRBJ2-7; CDR3nt: TGTGCCAGCAGCTTGAGTTTCATTACCTTTCCATTTGGCAGCTCCTACGAGCAGTACTTC; CDR3aa: CASSLSFITFPFGSSYEQYF
abundance: .; v_gene: TRBV12-3/TRBV12-4; d_gene: .; j_gene: TRBJ1-1; CDR3nt: TGTGCCAGCAGTTCCGGGGGCGGCGGGAGCACTGAAGCTTTCTTT; CDR3aa: CASSSGGGGSTEAFF
abundance: .; v_gene: TRBV5-1; d_gene: .; j_gene: TRBJ2-1; CDR3nt: TGCGCCAGCAGCTTGTTAGGGGGAGAGGCTGAGCAGTTCTTC; CDR3aa: CASSLLGGEAEQFF
abundance: few; v_gene: TRBV10-3; d_gene: TRBD1; j_gene: TRBJ1-1; CDR3nt: TGTGCCATCAGCCGGACAGGGGACAAGGGAGCTGAAGCTTTCTTT; CDR3aa: CAISRTGDKGAEAFF
abundance: .; v_gene: TRBV6-2/TRBV6-3; d_gene: .; j_gene: TRBJ2-1; CDR3nt: TGTGCCACGGAACGCCTAAGCTCCTACAATGAGCAGTTCTTC; CDR3aa: CATERLSSYNEQFF
abundance: few; v_gene: TRBV20-1; d_gene: .; j_gene: TRBJ1-2; CDR3nt: TGCAGTGCTAGGTTGCGGGGGCGAGGCTATGGCTACACCTTC; CDR3aa: CSARLRGRGYGYTF
abundance: .; v_gene: TRBV20-1; d_gene: TRBD2; j_gene: TRBJ2-1; CDR3nt: TGCAGTGCTAGCGGGGGGATATACAATGAGCAGTTCTTC; CDR3aa: CSASGGIYNEQFF
abundance: many; v_gene: TRBV6-5; d_gene: .; j_gene: TRBJ2-3; CDR3nt: TGTGCCAGCAGTTACTCGAGCGGGACAGATACGCAGTATTTT; CDR3aa: CASSYSSGTDTQYF